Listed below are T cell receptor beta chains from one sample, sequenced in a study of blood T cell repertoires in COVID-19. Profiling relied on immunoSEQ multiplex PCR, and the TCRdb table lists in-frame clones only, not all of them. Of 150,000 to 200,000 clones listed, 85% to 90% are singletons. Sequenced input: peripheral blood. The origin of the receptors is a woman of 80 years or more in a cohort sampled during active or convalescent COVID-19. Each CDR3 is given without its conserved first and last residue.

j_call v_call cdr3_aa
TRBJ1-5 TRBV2 ASQGQGGQPQH
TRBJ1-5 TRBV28 ASSKKQPQH
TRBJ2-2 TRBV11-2 ASSPGRGQVLNTGELF
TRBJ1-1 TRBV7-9 ASNPDAWGGAF
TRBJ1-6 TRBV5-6 ASSLTGVNSPLH
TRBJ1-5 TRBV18 ASSPPTGGRVSDQPQH
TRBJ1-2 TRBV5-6 ASSRRDRANGYT
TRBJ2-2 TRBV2 ASRRPGSTGELF
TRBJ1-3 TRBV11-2 ASSTSSGNTIY
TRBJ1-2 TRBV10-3 AIRGQGILSNYGYT
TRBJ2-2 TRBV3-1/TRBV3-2 ASKPSGENTGELF
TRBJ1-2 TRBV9 ASSLGQANYGYT
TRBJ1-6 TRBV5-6 ASSPGAQYSPLH
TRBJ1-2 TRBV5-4 ASSLSGAHNYGYT